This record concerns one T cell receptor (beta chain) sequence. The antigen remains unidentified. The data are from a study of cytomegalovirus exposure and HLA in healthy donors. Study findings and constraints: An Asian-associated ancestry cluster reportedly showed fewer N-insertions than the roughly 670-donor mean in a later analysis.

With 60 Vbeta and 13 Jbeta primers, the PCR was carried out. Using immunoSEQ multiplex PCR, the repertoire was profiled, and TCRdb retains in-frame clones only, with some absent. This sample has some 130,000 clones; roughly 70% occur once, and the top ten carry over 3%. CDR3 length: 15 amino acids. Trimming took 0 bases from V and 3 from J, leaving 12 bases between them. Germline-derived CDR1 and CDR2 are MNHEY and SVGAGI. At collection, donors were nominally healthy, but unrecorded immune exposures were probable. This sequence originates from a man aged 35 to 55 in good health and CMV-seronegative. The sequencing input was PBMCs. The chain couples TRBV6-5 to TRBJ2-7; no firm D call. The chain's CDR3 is CASSYSFHAGYEQYF. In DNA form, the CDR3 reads TGTGCCAGCAGTTACTCTTTCCACGCCGGCTACGAGCAGTACTTC.